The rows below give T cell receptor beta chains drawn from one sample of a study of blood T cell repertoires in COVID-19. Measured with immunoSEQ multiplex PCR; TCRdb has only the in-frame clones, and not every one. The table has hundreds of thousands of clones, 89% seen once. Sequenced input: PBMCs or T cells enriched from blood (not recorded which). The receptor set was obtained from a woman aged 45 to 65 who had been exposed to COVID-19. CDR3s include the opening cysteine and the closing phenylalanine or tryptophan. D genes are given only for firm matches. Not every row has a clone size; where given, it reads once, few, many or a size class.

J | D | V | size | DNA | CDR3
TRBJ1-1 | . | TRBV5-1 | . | TGCGCCAGCATGGTGGGGGGGGCCCACATGAACACTGAAGCTTTCTTT | CASMVGGAHMNTEAFF
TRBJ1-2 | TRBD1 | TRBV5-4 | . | TGTGCCAGCAGCTCCGGACAGGGATTCGACTATGGCTACACCTTC | CASSSGQGFDYGYTF
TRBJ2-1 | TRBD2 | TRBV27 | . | TGTGCCAGCAGTCCCTGGGGTAGCGGGGGGTACTACAATGAGCAGTTCTTC | CASSPWGSGGYYNEQFF
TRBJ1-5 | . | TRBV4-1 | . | TGCGCCAGCAGCCAAAGGCTAGATGGACAGCCCCAGCATTTT | CASSQRLDGQPQHF
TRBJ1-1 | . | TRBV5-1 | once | TGCGCCAGCAGCCCGAACGTAGAGAACACTGAAGCTTTCTTT | CASSPNVENTEAFF
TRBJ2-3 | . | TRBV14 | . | TGTGCCAGCAGCCACCTCCACTGGCGGGCAGGACCCAACACAGATACGCAGTATTTT | CASSHLHWRAGPNTDTQYF
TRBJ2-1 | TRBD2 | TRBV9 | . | TGTGCCAGCAGCGTAGACTCGGGGGGCTCCTACAATGAGCAGTTCTTC | CASSVDSGGSYNEQFF
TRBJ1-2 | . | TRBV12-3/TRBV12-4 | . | TGTGCCAGCAACCATCGGGGGGGCTGGGGCTACACCTTC | CASNHRGGWGYTF
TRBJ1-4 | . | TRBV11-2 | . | TGTGCCAGCAGCTCCCCGGGACAATCAAGTCCAAAACTGTTTTTT | CASSSPGQSSPKLFF
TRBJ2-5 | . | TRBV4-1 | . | TGCGCCAGCAGCCAAGGGGGGGGCTACGGGGAAGAGACCCAGTACTTC | CASSQGGGYGEETQYF
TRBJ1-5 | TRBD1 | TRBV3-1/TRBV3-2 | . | TGTGCCAGCAGCCAATCCAGGGGGTATCAGCCCCAGCATTTT | CASSQSRGYQPQHF
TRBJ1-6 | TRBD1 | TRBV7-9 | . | TGTGCCAGCAGCCCCGGGACAGGGGTAGCACCCCTCCACTTT | CASSPGTGVAPLHF
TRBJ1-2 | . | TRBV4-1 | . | TGCGCCAGCAGCCAAAGGGGCACCTACTATGGCTACACCTTC | CASSQRGTYYGYTF
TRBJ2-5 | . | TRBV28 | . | TGTGCCAGCACGGAGGGCAGGAGGGAGACCCAGTACTTC | CASTEGRRETQYF
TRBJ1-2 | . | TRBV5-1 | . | TGCGCCAGCAGCTCCCAGGGGTACGGCTACACCTTC | CASSSQGYGYTF
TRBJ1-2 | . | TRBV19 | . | TGTGCCTCGACTCCCTGGGGGCGCGGCTATGGCTACACCTTC | CASTPWGRGYGYTF
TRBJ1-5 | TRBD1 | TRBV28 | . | TGTGCCAGCAGACAGGGGGTGAATCAGCCCCAGCATTTT | CASRQGVNQPQHF
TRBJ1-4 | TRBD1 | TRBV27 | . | TGTGCCAGCAGATTGACAGGGTCTGAAAAACTGTTTTTT | CASRLTGSEKLFF
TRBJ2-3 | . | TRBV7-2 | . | TGTGCCAGCCCTGTCGGTAATACGCAGTATTTT | CASPVGNTQYF
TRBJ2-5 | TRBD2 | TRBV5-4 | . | TGTGCCAGCAGCTTGGAGGGACTAGCGGGGGGAAACCAAGAGACCCAGTACTTC | CASSLEGLAGGNQETQYF
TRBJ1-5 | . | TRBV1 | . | TGCACCAGCAGCCCAAGATCTAGCGGGACCCATACCCTTAAGCCCCAGCATTTT | CTSSPRSSGTHTLKPQHF
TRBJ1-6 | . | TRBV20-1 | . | TGCAGTGCTAGTAGGGGATATAATTCACCCCTCCACTTT | CSASRGYNSPLHF
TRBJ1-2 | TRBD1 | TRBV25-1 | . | TGTGCCAGCAGTGAATATAGGGACAGTTATGGCTACACCTTC | CASSEYRDSYGYTF
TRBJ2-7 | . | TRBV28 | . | TGTGCCAGCAGTTTAACGGGGTACGAGCAGTACTTC | CASSLTGYEQYF
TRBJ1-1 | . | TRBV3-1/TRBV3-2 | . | TGTGCCAGCAGCCACGGGGTACAAACTGAAGCTTTCTTT | CASSHGVQTEAFF
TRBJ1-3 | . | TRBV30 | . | TGTGCCTGTTACCGGACAGTTTTCTCTGGAAACACCATATATTTT | CACYRTVFSGNTIYF
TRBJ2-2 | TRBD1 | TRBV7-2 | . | TGTGCCAGCAGTCGAGGGACAGGGGGTATCACCGGGGAGCTGTTTTTT | CASSRGTGGITGELFF
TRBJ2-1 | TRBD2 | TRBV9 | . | TGTGCCAGCAGTGAGAGCGGGGGGTGGGAGCAGTTCTTC | CASSESGGWEQFF
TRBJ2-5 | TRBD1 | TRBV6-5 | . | TGTGCCAGCAGGGAGGGACAGGGGTTAGAGACCCAGTACTTC | CASREGQGLETQYF
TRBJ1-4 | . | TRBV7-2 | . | TGTGCCAGCAGCTCGCCCTCGGGGGGCTCTAATGAAAAACTGTTTTTT | CASSSPSGGSNEKLFF
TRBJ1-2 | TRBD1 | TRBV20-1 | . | TGCAGTGCTAGTAGTGGACAGGGATATGGCTACACCTTC | CSASSGQGYGYTF
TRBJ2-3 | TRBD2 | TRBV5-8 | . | TGTGCCAGCAGCTCGGCGGGGAGGGCCACAGATACGCAGTATTTT | CASSSAGRATDTQYF
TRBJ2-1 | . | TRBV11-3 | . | TGTGCCAGCAGCCCTCGGGGGAGCAACTACAATGAGCAGTTCTTC | CASSPRGSNYNEQFF
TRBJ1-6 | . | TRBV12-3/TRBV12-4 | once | TGTGCCACAATTACAGGGATGTACTCACCCCTCCACTTT | CATITGMYSPLHF
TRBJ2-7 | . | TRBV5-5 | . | TGTGCCAGCAGCTCGCTATACGAGCAGTACTTC | CASSSLYEQYF
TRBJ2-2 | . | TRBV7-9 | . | TGTGCCAGCAGCTCCCGGGACAACGCCGGGGAGCTGTTTTTT | CASSSRDNAGELFF
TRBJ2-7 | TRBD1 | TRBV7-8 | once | TGTGCCAGCAGCTTAACAGGCAGGGGGTTCTACGAGCAGTACTTC | CASSLTGRGFYEQYF
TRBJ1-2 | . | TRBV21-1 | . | TGTGCCAGCAGCAAACCGACAGGGCCTAACTATGGCTACACCTTC | CASSKPTGPNYGYTF
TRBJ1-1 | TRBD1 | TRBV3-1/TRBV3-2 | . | TGTGCCAGCAGCCGGGACAGGGTGAACACTGAAGCTTTCTTT | CASSRDRVNTEAFF
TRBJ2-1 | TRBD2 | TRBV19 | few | TGTGCCAGTAGTTCCCGGGTAGCGGGGGTCCTCTACAATGAGCAGTTCTTC | CASSSRVAGVLYNEQFF
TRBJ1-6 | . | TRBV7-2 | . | TGTGCCAGCAGCTTCCCCCTCACGGCAGGTTCACCCCTCCACTTT | CASSFPLTAGSPLHF